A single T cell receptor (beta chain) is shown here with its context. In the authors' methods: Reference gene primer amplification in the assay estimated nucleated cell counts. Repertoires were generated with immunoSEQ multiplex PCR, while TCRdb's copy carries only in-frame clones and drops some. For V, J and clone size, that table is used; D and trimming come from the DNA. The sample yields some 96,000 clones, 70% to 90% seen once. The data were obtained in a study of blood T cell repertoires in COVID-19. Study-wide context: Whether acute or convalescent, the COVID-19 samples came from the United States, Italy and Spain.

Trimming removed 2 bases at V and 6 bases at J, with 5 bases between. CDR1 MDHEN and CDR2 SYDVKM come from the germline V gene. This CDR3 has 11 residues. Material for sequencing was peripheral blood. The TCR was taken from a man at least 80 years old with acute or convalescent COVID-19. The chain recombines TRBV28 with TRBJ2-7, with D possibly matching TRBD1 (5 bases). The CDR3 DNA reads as TGTGCCAGCAGTTTAAGGGGCGAGCAGTACTTC. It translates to CASSLRGEQYF.